A single sample is the source of the 9 T cell receptor beta chains below, sequenced in a study of blood T cells in healthy people across ages. With a J-beta primer mix and a sample-barcoded 5' primer, a second PCR ran about 7 to 12 cycles. TCRdb re-called the 5' RACE reads through MiXCR, storing one row per CDR3 protein. The sample lists around 1,000,000 distinct CDR3 sequences; roughly a quarter were seen once. The same data also contributed to another study, on T cells of mothers and their children.

What was sequenced was blood. These receptors were obtained from a girl aged 2-10 years in good health.

The rearrangement joins TRBV10-3 to TRBJ2-5; 7 bases fit TRBD2. Germline CDR1 and CDR2: ENHRY and SYGVKD. This CDR3 is built from 16 residues. The ends lost 3 bases at V and 4 bases at J; junction bases unmatched: 11. The CDR3: CAISDARGEGRETQYF. The CDR3 nucleotides are TGTGCCATCAGTGACGCACGGGGGGAGGGCCGAGAGACCCAGTACTTC.

This clonotype was counted a few times. A clone one base away is much larger, so this may be a read error. The CDR3 region is CASSSGGPMNERFF. In DNA form, the CDR3 reads TGTGCCAGCAGTTCTGGGGGGCCCATGAATGAGCGGTTCTTC. The chain joins TRBV6-5 to TRBJ2-1; possibly TRBD1 or TRBD2 for D (6 bases each). The CDR3 covers 14 residues. CDR1 and CDR2 (germline): MNHEY, SVGAGI.

The chain joins TRBV7-8 to TRBJ2-5; either TRBD1 or TRBD2 may supply D (7 bases each). The end of the DNA is better explained by TRBJ2-7, so the J call may be wrong. The CDR3 consists of 15 residues. Germline V CDR1 and CDR2: SGHVS, FQNEAQ. The CDR3 protein is CASSLVDREGNEQYF. CDR3 sequence (DNA): TGTGCCAGCAGCTTAGTAGACAGGGAGGGCAACGAGCAGTACTTC.

This clonotype came up many times. The V gene is TRBV9, the J gene TRBJ2-1, with TRBD2 matching 9 bases. The V segment lost 5 bases and the J segment 5 bases; nucleotides outside the gene matches: 11. This CDR3 contains 16 residues. Germline V lookup: CDR1 SGDLS, CDR2 YYNGEE. Written as DNA, the CDR3 is TGTGCCAGCAGTGATAATATAGCGGGAGTGAACAATGAGCAGTTCTTC. It translates to CASSDNIAGVNNEQFF.

J is TRBJ2-5 and V is TRBV11-2, with 7 bases identical to TRBD2. The V and J ends lost 5 bases and 7 bases, in that order; junction bases with no gene match: 7. The CDR3 length is 13 residues. Germline V CDR1 and CDR2: SGHAT, FQNNGV. CDR3 residues: CASSPGRGGTQYF. In DNA form, the CDR3 reads TGTGCCAGCAGCCCAGGGAGGGGAGGGACCCAGTACTTC. Full variable domain (outside the CDR3, taken from reference TRBV11-2 and TRBJ2-5): EAGVAQSPRYKIIEKRQSVAFWCNPISGHATLYWYQQILGQGPKLLIQFQNNGVVDDSQLPKDRFSAERLKGVDSTLKIQPAKLEDSAVYLCASSPGRGGTQYFGPGTRLLVL.

This clonotype was detected a few times. The chain combines TRBV7-9 with TRBJ2-7; TRBD2 is a possible D gene (6 bases). This CDR3 region has 14 residues. In germline, CDR1 is SEHNR, CDR2 FQNEAQ (reference sequence). The V end was cut by 2 bases, the J end by 6 bases, with 14 bases between. CDR3 DNA sequence: TGTGCCAGCAGCTTACCACGGGACTTCCGCGAGCAGTACTTC. Amino acid sequence: CASSLPRDFREQYF.

This clonotype was observed a few times. The chain is built from TRBV15 and TRBJ2-7; perhaps TRBD1 as D (6 bases). Germline V gene data show CDR1 as LNHNV and CDR2 as YYDKDF (reference sequence). The CDR3 covers 14 residues. The germline V and J ends were trimmed by 3 bases and 2 bases, with 11 bases remaining between them. The CDR3 DNA is TGTGCCACCAGCAGCGGACAGCGACCCTACGAGCAGTACTTC. Residues: CATSSGQRPYEQYF. The full variable domain, in which reference TRBV15 and TRBJ2-7 provide the parts outside the CDR3, is DAMVIQNPRYQVTQFGKPVTLSCSQTLNHNVMYWYQQKSSQAPKLLFHYYDKDFNNEADTPDNFQSRRPNTSFCFLDIRSPGLGDTAMYLCATSSGQRPYEQYFGPGTRLTVT.

The CDR3 reads CASSLVGTRDTDTQYF. As DNA, the CDR3 is TGTGCCAGCAGCTTAGTCGGGACTAGGGACACAGATACGCAGTATTTT. This rearrangement joins TRBV7-2 to TRBJ2-3, with TRBD2 matching 8 bases. Trimming removed 1 base from V and 2 bases from J; junction bases left unmatched: 5. The germline gives CDR1 SGHTA, CDR2 FQGNSA. This CDR3 has 16 residues.

There are a few counts of this clonotype. Written as DNA, the CDR3 is TGCAGTGCACCATTAGCGGGGGGGCCGAAAGAGACCCAGTACTTC. Residues: CSAPLAGGPKETQYF. The chain couples TRBV20-1 to TRBJ2-1; 11 bases fit TRBD2. The J call may be wrong; the DNA end is better matched by TRBJ2-5. Germline V CDR1 and CDR2: DFQATT, SNEGSKA (reference sequence). CDR3 length: 15 residues.